This passage covers 20 T cell receptor beta chains from one sample sequenced in a study of blood T cell repertoires in COVID-19. Sequencing was performed with immunoSEQ multiplex PCR; in TCRdb, only in-frame clones are kept and a portion is missing. The sample has over 100,000 clones; around 80% are singletons. The sequenced sample consisted of peripheral blood. All receptors derive from a woman older than 75 with active or convalescent COVID-19.

The CDR3 DNA reads TGCGCCAGCAGCCTGGGACAGGGAATTGGCTACACCTTC. It is translated as CASSLGQGIGYTF. The chain joins TRBV4-1 to TRBJ1-2, with TRBD1 matching over 9 bases. V lost 4 bases and J lost 7; bases outside the gene matches: 4. Looked up from germline, CDR1 is MGHRA and CDR2 is YSYEKL. CDR3 length equals 13 residues.

The genes are TRBV14 and TRBJ2-3; a weak D match, TRBD2 (6 bases). CDR3 length equals 17 residues. With 1 base removed from V and 2 bases from J, the gap between germline ends came to 16 bases. CDR1 is SGHDN and CDR2 is FVKESK in the germline V gene. CDR3 residues: CASSQVGGVGSTDTQYF. CDR3 in DNA: TGTGCCAGCAGCCAAGTGGGGGGAGTGGGATCCACAGATACGCAGTATTTT.

This chain links TRBV19 with TRBJ2-6; D is unresolved. The CDR3 loop spans 15 amino acids. Trimming stripped 1 base from V and 3 bases from J, with 7 bases between. Germline V gene data show CDR1 as LNHDA and CDR2 as SQIVND (reference sequence). CDR3 region: CASSIGAVGANVLTF. Here the CDR3 DNA reads TGTGCCAGTAGTATAGGGGCAGTTGGGGCCAACGTCCTGACTTTC.

This clone was detected once. The chain joins TRBV9 to TRBJ2-1, with TRBD2 identical over 9 bases. Germline CDR1 and CDR2: SGDLS and YYNGEE. V lost 5 bases, J lost 5 bases, and 8 bases stayed unmatched. CDR3 length: 15 residues. This CDR3 is CASRPPGLANNEQFF. CDR3 coding DNA: TGTGCCAGCAGGCCGCCGGGACTAGCAAACAATGAGCAGTTCTTC.

The chain joins TRBV11-2 to TRBJ2-7, with TRBD1 matching 8 bases. The ends lost 3 bases at V and 2 bases at J; junction bases unmatched: 6. Germline V gene sequence: CDR1 SGHAT, CDR2 FQNNGV. The length of the CDR3 is 15 residues. The CDR3 protein is CASSFGARGPYEQYF. CDR3 coding DNA: TGTGCCAGCAGCTTTGGGGCCAGGGGGCCCTACGAGCAGTACTTC.

The chain employs TRBV6-1 and TRBJ1-2, with 8 bases lining up with TRBD1. Trimming cost V 1 base and J 7 bases; bases outside gene matches: 11. CDR3 length: 16 amino acids. Germline V gives CDR1 MNHNS, CDR2 SASEGT. The chain's CDR3 is CASSEEVLDRGIGYTF. The CDR3 nucleotides are TGTGCCAGCAGTGAAGAGGTCCTCGACAGGGGAATTGGCTACACCTTC.

This chain links TRBV11-3 with TRBJ2-1; maybe TRBD2 (5 bases). CDR1 and CDR2 from the germline V gene are SGHNT and YENEEA. The CDR3 has 15 residues. Trimming cost V 8 bases and J 6 bases, with 20 bases left between them. The CDR3 protein is CASSGSFSRVNEQFF. CDR3 bases: TGTGCCAGCTCGGGGTCTTTTAGCCGGGTCAATGAGCAGTTCTTC.

Here the CDR3 DNA reads TGTGCCAGTTCGGGACAGGGGAATAGGGAGCAGTACTTC. This encodes CASSGQGNREQYF. The chain is built from TRBV11-2 and TRBJ2-7; 10 positions match TRBD1. This CDR3 is built from 13 residues. Germline lookup yields CDR1 SGHAT and CDR2 FQNNGV. V shed 9 bases and J 7 bases; nucleotides not matched to a gene: 9.

V gene TRBV9 combines with J gene TRBJ2-1; 8 bases are shared with TRBD2. The CDR3 loop spans 18 amino acids. Germline-derived CDR1 and CDR2 are SGDLS and YYNGEE. Trimming cost V 1 base and J 0 bases; bases outside gene matches: 9. CDR3 nucleotide sequence: TGTGCCAGCAGCGTAACATTCACTAGCGGAAGCTCCTACAATGAGCAGTTCTTC. Residues: CASSVTFTSGSSYNEQFF.

V usage is TRBV27 and J usage is TRBJ2-1, with 8 bases matching TRBD2. After removal of 7 bases from V and 3 bases from J, the junction contained 8 bases not matched to a gene. CDR1 and CDR2 (germline): MNHEY, SMNVEV (reference sequence). The CDR3 length is 15 residues. In DNA form, the CDR3 reads TGTGCCAGCAATAAACTAGCGGACGACTACAATGAGCAGTTCTTC. Its translation: CASNKLADDYNEQFF.

This chain links TRBV28 with TRBJ1-3; a weak D match, TRBD1 (5 bases). The CDR3 is 14 residues long. Trimming shortened V by 10 bases and J by 0 bases, and 13 bases separated the two germline ends. CDR1 and CDR2 from the germline V gene are MDHEN and SYDVKM. The CDR3 region has the DNA TGTGCCACCTCAGGGTCGCACTCTGGAAACACCATATATTTT. This translates into CATSGSHSGNTIYF.

This clone occurred once. The chain links TRBV21-1 to TRBJ2-6; the table's D gene call, TRBD2, was not cross checked with the DNA. TRBV21-1 is a pseudogene. The CDR3 runs 15 residues. The CDR3 spells CASSKGRFGANVLTF. CDR3 nucleotide sequence: TGTGCCAGCAGCAAAGGGAGATTTGGGGCCAACGTCCTGACTTTC.

The V call is TRBV18, the J call TRBJ1-5; 9 bases line up with TRBD1. This CDR3 is built from 15 residues. V was clipped by 2 bases and J by 3 bases; unmatched bases: 2. Germline V gene sequence: CDR1 KGHSH, CDR2 LQKENI. CDR3 sequence: CASSPGTGINQPQHF. The CDR3 bases are TGTGCCAGCTCACCAGGGACAGGGATCAATCAGCCCCAGCATTTT.

This clone was seen more than once but under ten times. This chain links TRBV7-2 with TRBJ1-2; 9 nucleotides align to TRBD1. Germline V gene data show CDR1 as SGHTA and CDR2 as FQGNSA. This CDR3 region has 15 residues. V dropped 6 bases and J dropped 6; count of bases not matched to a gene: 11. Written as DNA, the CDR3 is TGTGCCAGCAGTCGCCGGGACAGGGCATCCAATGGCTACACCTTC. Amino acid sequence: CASSRRDRASNGYTF.

The chain recombines TRBV9 with TRBJ1-4; 8 bases agree with TRBD1. This CDR3 region has 14 residues. Germline CDR1 reads SGDLS; CDR2 reads YYNGEE. Trimming took 3 bases from V and 7 from J; bases not matched to a gene: 5. As DNA, the CDR3 is TGTGCCAGCAGCGCCGGACAGGGTGGTGAAAAACTGTTTTTT. This encodes CASSAGQGGEKLFF.

The chain has TRBV19 and TRBJ2-7, with D maybe TRBD1 (6 bases). There are 16 residues in the CDR3. Germline V gives CDR1 LNHDA, CDR2 SQIVND (reference sequence). V gave up 5 bases and J gave up 1 base, with 18 bases separating them. The CDR3, as DNA: TGTGCCAGTAGTGCCGGACAGTCCAGAGCATCCTACGAGCAGTACTTC. Protein: CASSAGQSRASYEQYF.

This chain connects TRBV28 to TRBJ2-1, with 9 positions matching TRBD2. Unmatched junction bases numbered 10, after V lost 7 bases and J lost 9 bases. The CDR3 is 14 amino acids. CDR1 is MDHEN and CDR2 is SYDVKM in the germline V gene. CDR3 region: CASTRQAGGVEQFF. CDR3 nucleotides: TGTGCCAGCACCCGTCAGGCGGGAGGGGTTGAGCAGTTCTTC.

The chain has TRBV15 and TRBJ2-3, with D tentatively TRBD2 (6 bases). Trimming cost V 3 bases and J 6 bases, with 10 bases left between them. The CDR3 contains 13 residues. CDR1 and CDR2 from the germline V gene are LNHNV and YYDKDF (reference sequence). This CDR3 is CATSRTRLDTQYF. The DNA of the CDR3 is TGTGCCACCAGCAGGACTAGACTGGATACGCAGTATTTT.

The chain has TRBV27 and TRBJ2-7; TRBD1 aligns across 7 bases. J gave up 2 bases and V 8 bases, and 6 bases lay outside the gene matches. From germline, CDR1 is MNHEY and CDR2 SMNVEV (reference sequence). This CDR3 is built from 13 residues. The CDR3 DNA reads as TGTGCCAGCGGGACGGGGACAGCCTACGAGCAGTACTTC. Residues: CASGTGTAYEQYF.

The rearrangement uses TRBV24-1 and TRBJ2-1; 7 bases line up with TRBD2. The ends lost 0 bases at V and 4 bases at J; junction bases unmatched: 5. CDR1 and CDR2 (germline): KGHDR, SFDVKD. The CDR3 covers 16 residues. The CDR3 DNA follows: TGTGCCACCAGTGATTTGGGTCGAGCGGGATACAATGAGCAGTTCTTC. Translating it yields CATSDLGRAGYNEQFF.